In its sample, the clone carrying this T cell receptor (beta chain) was seen a few times. Its specificity is not known. This specimen comes from a study of blood T cells in healthy people across ages. Next came a second PCR, run for roughly 6 to 11 cycles, which used a sample-barcoded 5' primer along with a J-beta primer mix. Each CDR3 protein is one row after TCRdb ran MiXCR on the 5' RACE reads. The profile shows around 820,000 distinct CDR3 sequences, 20% to 25% of them singletons. The study's findings and limits: A roughly linear age-dependent decrease characterized TCR beta diversity per million T cells.

Germline assignment: CDR1 LNHNV and CDR2 YYDKDF (reference sequence). The ends lost 1 base at V and 1 base at J; junction bases unmatched: 5. The CDR3 has 16 residues. These data were likewise used in another study, on T cells of mothers and their children.

The sequence came from a boy aged 5-17 years in good health. Sequences were obtained from blood. The chain couples TRBV15 to TRBJ2-5, with TRBD1 matching 8 bases. The CDR3 DNA is TGTGCCACCAGCAGAGGACAGGGGCGACTCCAAGAGACCCAGTACTTC. Amino acid sequence: CATSRGQGRLQETQYF.